The present T cell receptor (beta chain) was sequenced within a study of cytomegalovirus exposure and HLA in healthy donors. Overall study results and limits: Most sequenced TCRs were rare (though some public TCRs occurred in many donors).

The germline gives CDR1 MNHEY, CDR2 SMNVEV (reference sequence). The germline V and J ends were trimmed by 3 bases and 6 bases, with 17 bases remaining between them. The CDR3 is made up of 16 amino acids. The protocol was immunoSEQ multiplex PCR, while the TCRdb copy is restricted to in-frame clones and leaves out a portion. The data contain roughly 60,000 clones, 90% to 95% of them singletons. In the case of this clone: Antigen specificity is unknown.

The receptor comes from a woman aged 25 to 39 in good health and CMV-seronegative. The gene calls are TRBV27 and TRBJ2-2; weak D call: TRBD2 (6 bases). Sequenced sample: PBMCs. CDR3 in DNA: TGTGCCAGCAGTTTGGTGTCTAGCGCGACGCCCGGGGAGCTGTTTTTT. Amino acids: CASSLVSSATPGELFF.